A single sample is the source of the 22 T cell receptor beta chains below, sequenced in a study of T cell responses to AZD1222 COVID-19 vaccine. Generated by immunoSEQ multiplex PCR, the TCRdb table keeps only in-frame clones and is missing some. This sample has around 70,000 clones, with about four fifths found just once. The sample in question was peripheral blood, obtained on day 0 of MenACWY control vaccination. These TCRs come from an adult in good health.

The rearrangement uses TRBV2 and TRBJ2-5, with 8 bases aligning to TRBD1. The V gene's germline CDR1 is SNHLY and CDR2 FYNNEI. This CDR3 region has 16 residues. V lost 4 bases to trimming and J lost 1 base; unmatched junction nucleotides: 8. The CDR3 region has the DNA TGTGCCAGCAGTGTAGCTTTTGGGACAGGCCAAGAGACCCAGTACTTC. Translating gives CASSVAFGTGQETQYF.

The chain links TRBV9 to TRBJ1-1; TRBD1 aligns across 7 bases. Per germline, CDR1 SGDLS and CDR2 YYNGEE. V gave up 4 bases and J gave up 5 bases; unmatched junction bases: 5. The CDR3 has 13 residues. The CDR3 sequence: CASSPGGGTEAFF. The CDR3 nucleotides are TGTGCCAGCAGCCCAGGGGGGGGAACTGAAGCTTTCTTT.

The chain recombines TRBV5-1 with TRBJ2-7; TRBD1 matches at 10 bases. Germline trimming cut 1 base from V and 6 bases from J; bases unmatched to any gene: 10. There are 16 residues in the CDR3. Germline CDR1 and CDR2: SGHRS and YFSETQ. As DNA, the CDR3 is TGCGCCAGCAGCTTGTCCGGGGGACAGGGGTATGGCGAGCAGTACTTC. Protein: CASSLSGGQGYGEQYF.

The rearrangement uses TRBV15 and TRBJ2-7; TRBD1 is a possible D gene (5 bases). The CDR3 is 13 residues long. Germline CDR1 and CDR2: LNHNV and YYDKDF (reference sequence). V was pared by 4 bases and J by 5 bases, with 12 bases between. CDR3 residues: CATSKGFEDEQYF. CDR3 DNA: TGTGCCACCAGCAAGGGGTTCGAGGACGAGCAGTACTTC.

V is TRBV29-1 and J is TRBJ2-3; 9 bases agree with TRBD1. The V segment lost 5 bases and the J segment 2 bases; nucleotides outside the gene matches: 5. Germline V gene data show CDR1 as SQVTM and CDR2 as ANQGSEA. The length of the CDR3 is 14 residues. Here the CDR3 DNA reads TGCAGCGTTCGGAGGACAGGGGTCACAGATACGCAGTATTTT. This sequence encodes CSVRRTGVTDTQYF.

The chain has TRBV28 and TRBJ2-7; tentatively, D is TRBD1 (6 bases). The V end was cut by 7 bases, the J end by 2 bases, with 15 bases between. Germline loops: CDR1 MDHEN, CDR2 SYDVKM. This CDR3 has 14 residues. The chain's CDR3 is CASTPGAATYEQYF. The CDR3 DNA reads TGTGCCAGCACCCCAGGGGCGGCGACCTACGAGCAGTACTTC.

The CDR3 coding sequence is TGCGCCAGCAGTATACAGGGGGCTGGTGGCCAGCCCCAGCATTTT. Its protein is CASSIQGAGGQPQHF. This rearrangement joins TRBV23-1 to TRBJ1-5, with 9 bases that match TRBD1. Being an ORF, TRBV23-1 has a function that is uncertain. There are 15 residues in the CDR3. J gave up 7 bases and V 5 bases, and 9 bases lay outside the gene matches.

The chain employs TRBV19 and TRBJ1-1, with 9 positions matching TRBD1. The CDR3 contains 16 residues. In germline, CDR1 is LNHDA, CDR2 SQIVND (reference sequence). Trimming at V came to 5 bases and at J to 0 bases, leaving 7 bases not matched to a gene. The CDR3: CASSEGQGKMNTEAFF. Here the CDR3 DNA reads TGTGCCAGTAGTGAGGGACAGGGCAAGATGAACACTGAAGCTTTCTTT.

The rearrangement joins TRBV27 to TRBJ2-1, with 8 bases aligning to TRBD2. This CDR3 contains 15 residues. In germline, CDR1 is MNHEY, CDR2 SMNVEV (reference sequence). Unmatched junction bases numbered 12, after V lost 5 bases and J lost 9 bases. CDR3 coding DNA: TGTGCCAGCAGTCCCCTGGGAGCGGGAGCATCTGAGCAGTTCTTC. It specifies CASSPLGAGASEQFF.

The chain recombines TRBV7-9 with TRBJ1-1; TRBD1 matches 8 bases. Germline lookup yields CDR1 SEHNR and CDR2 FQNEAQ (reference sequence). CDR3 length: 13 residues. J was trimmed by 3 bases and V by 10 bases; bases with no gene match: 7. DNA of the CDR3: TGTGCCACCCAGGGGGCCGGGGACACTGAAGCTTTCTTT. Translation gives CATQGAGDTEAFF.

This clone turned up a few times. The V gene is TRBV6-7, the J gene TRBJ1-5; TRBD1 might be the D (6 bases). TRBV6-7 is an ORF; its function is uncertain. The CDR3 covers 16 residues. V gave up 0 bases and J gave up 4 bases, with 13 bases separating them. CDR3 sequence reads: CASSYSAQGTNQPQHF. CDR3 coding DNA: TGTGCCAGCAGTTACTCGGCACAGGGAACTAATCAGCCCCAGCATTTT.

The rearrangement uses TRBV5-6 and TRBJ2-1; D is perhaps TRBD1 or TRBD2 (5 bases each). Trimming pared 6 bases from V and 9 bases from J, leaving 19 bases between. The CDR3 contains 14 residues. CDR1 SGHDT and CDR2 YYEEEE come from the germline V gene. The CDR3 coding sequence is TGTGCCAGCAACTCCCCCAAACAGGCGGGTGAGCAGTTCTTC. It specifies CASNSPKQAGEQFF.

This clone was observed a single time. The chain carries TRBV5-1 and TRBJ1-2; TRBD1 matches 9 bases. Germline loops: CDR1 SGHRS, CDR2 YFSETQ. The CDR3 runs 14 residues. V was clipped by 2 bases and J by 8 bases; unmatched bases: 7. The CDR3 DNA reads as TGCGCCAGCAGCTTCGGACAGGGGCCCGGGGGCTACACCTTC. Amino acid sequence: CASSFGQGPGGYTF.

V and J are TRBV7-8 and TRBJ2-1; 9 nucleotides line up with TRBD2. The V and J ends lost 0 bases and 9 bases, in that order; junction bases with no gene match: 9. This CDR3 region has 16 residues. Germline values: CDR1 SGHVS, CDR2 FQNEAQ. The CDR3 spells CASSLAGGRAYGEQFF. The CDR3 DNA is TGTGCCAGCAGCTTAGCAGGCGGGAGGGCTTACGGTGAGCAGTTCTTC.

This clone was observed at least ten times. The chain uses TRBV2 and TRBJ2-7; 8 bases are a match to TRBD1. Trimming at V came to 6 bases and at J to 7 bases, leaving 8 bases not matched to a gene. Germline V CDR1 and CDR2: SNHLY, FYNNEI. There are 13 residues in the CDR3. The CDR3 spells CASRVDRGLEQYF. The DNA for the CDR3 is TGTGCCAGCAGAGTTGACAGGGGACTTGAGCAGTACTTC.

With respect to this clone: The identical CDR3 is also encoded by other nucleotide sequences in the sample. The chain is built from TRBV5-1 and TRBJ1-1; TRBD1 might be the D (5 bases). CDR3 size: 15 residues. Between the trimmed V and J ends, which lost 0 bases and 1 base, there was a span of 10 bases. Germline loops: CDR1 SGHRS, CDR2 YFSETQ. The CDR3 coding sequence is TGCGCCAGCAGCTTGGGCGGGGCTAAGAACACTGAAGCTTTCTTT. Protein: CASSLGGAKNTEAFF.

The rearrangement joins TRBV19 to TRBJ1-1, with TRBD1 as a possible D gene (5 bases). The CDR3 is 14 amino acids. V was pared by 6 bases and J by 0 bases, with 11 bases between. Germline loops: CDR1 LNHDA, CDR2 SQIVND (reference sequence). The CDR3 is CASRRQNLNTEAFF. In DNA form, the CDR3 reads TGTGCCAGTAGGCGACAGAACTTGAACACTGAAGCTTTCTTT.

This chain links TRBV19 with TRBJ2-1; the match to TRBD1 covers 7 bases. Trimming at V came to 2 bases and at J to 2 bases, leaving 3 bases not matched to a gene. The CDR3 consists of 15 residues. Germline CDR1 LNHDA, CDR2 SQIVND (reference sequence). CDR3 DNA sequence: TGTGCCAGTAGTATAAGCCAGGGGGCCTACAATGAGCAGTTCTTC. Translated: CASSISQGAYNEQFF.

This clone was detected only a few times. The chain couples TRBV5-4 to TRBJ2-2, with D perhaps matching TRBD1 or TRBD2 (5 bases each). This CDR3 is built from 15 residues. Germline V CDR1 and CDR2: SGHNT, YYREEE (reference sequence). With 4 bases removed from V and 3 bases from J, the gap between germline ends came to 13 bases. CDR3 in DNA: TGTGCCAGCAGCATCGGGGCGACTCACACCGGGGAGCTGTTTTTT. Its protein product is CASSIGATHTGELFF. Based on the CDR3 plus reference TRBV5-4 and TRBJ2-2, the full variable domain is ETGVTQSPTHLIKTRGQQVTLRCSSQSGHNTVSWYQQALGQGPQFIFQYYREEENGRGNFPPRFSGLQFPNYSSELNVNALELDDSALYLCASSIGATHTGELFFGEGSRLTVL.

The gene calls are TRBV7-2 and TRBJ2-7; the D gene could be TRBD1 or TRBD2 (5 bases each). Trimming removed 5 bases at V and 0 bases at J, with 17 bases between. Germline V CDR1 and CDR2: SGHTA, FQGNSA. This CDR3 contains 16 residues. CDR3 residues: CASSPHPGRISYEQYF. The CDR3 DNA sequence: TGTGCCAGCAGCCCACATCCGGGACGGATCTCCTACGAGCAGTACTTC.

This sequence joins TRBV2 and TRBJ2-3; D unclear. The ends were cut back, 5 bases at V and 0 bases at J, with 9 bases in the middle. Germline-derived CDR1 and CDR2 are SNHLY and FYNNEI. This CDR3 is 14 amino acids long. CDR3 loop: CASSKSLSTDTQYF. In DNA form, the CDR3 reads TGTGCCAGCAGTAAGTCTTTGAGCACAGATACGCAGTATTTT.

Written as DNA, the CDR3 is TGTGCCAGTAGTATGCAGGGACCCCACAATGAGCAGTTCTTC. It is translated as CASSMQGPHNEQFF. The rearrangement links TRBV19 to TRBJ2-1; D possibly matches TRBD1 or TRBD2 (5 bases each). This CDR3 is built from 14 residues. With 3 bases removed from V and 5 bases from J, the gap between germline ends came to 11 bases. Germline values: CDR1 LNHDA, CDR2 SQIVND (reference sequence).